This T cell receptor beta chain was retrieved from a study of vaccination and CD4 T cells after COVID-19. General study results and limits: Post-vaccination, and not before, a median roughly 86% of reactive clones appeared in convalescent patients. The researchers studied relatively few convalescent patients and omitted early post-infection timepoints.

The treatment: approximately nine-day PBMC culture with coronavirus spike peptide pools or control peptides (ViraFEST assay). Cultured CD4+ T-cell DNA underwent Oncomine TCR Beta short-read sequencing. TCRdb reprocessed the PCR reads with MiXCR, giving one entry per CDR3 protein. Here the sample spans roughly 10,000 distinct CDR3 sequences, about 47% being singletons. On this clonotype: Its antigen is undetermined.

CDR1 is MNHNS, CDR2 SASEGT, per germline. CDR3 size: 14 residues. V was cut by 3 bases and J by 8 bases, with 16 bases left in between. The TCR originated in a human donor who had recovered from COVID-19. This sequence joins TRBV6-1 and TRBJ1-2; possibly TRBD1 for D (6 bases). Sequencing was performed on CD4+ T cells from blood, cultured in vitro. The CDR3 DNA reads as TGTGCCAGCAGTGAGGTTGCAGGGGTGGGCGGCTACACCTTC. It encodes CASSEVAGVGGYTF.